This record covers a single T cell receptor beta chain. Its antigen remains unidentified. Libraries were prepared by immunoSEQ multiplex PCR; TCRdb keeps only in-frame clonotypes and omits some of them. The top ten clones hold less than 0.55% of a sample with 57,000 or so clones, 65% to 80% of them seen once. A few donor pairs also had unstimulated CD4+ and CD8+ naive and memory subsets sequenced. This entry belongs to a study of siplizumab effects on memory and regulatory T cells. Study-level points and caveats: Alloreactive sequences whose origin lay in unstimulated CD4+ memory cells were significantly reduced by siplizumab. Mappable alloreactive CD4+ clones averaged approximately 62% Treg-derived with siplizumab versus roughly 30% in controls.

The TCR sequence derives from a human donor in good health. Sequenced input: memory CD4+ T cells sorted from blood.

The CDR3 DNA sequence: TGTGCCAGCAGCTCTCGGACAGGGCCCACAGATACGCAGTATTTT. Translated: CASSSRTGPTDTQYF. The genes are TRBV11-1 and TRBJ2-3; 8 bases fit TRBD1. CDR3 size: 15 residues. Per the germline V gene, CDR1 is SGHAT and CDR2 is FQDESV (reference sequence). Trimming took 4 bases from V and 2 from J; bases not matched to a gene: 5.